This T cell receptor (beta chain) stems from a study of post-analysis software for immune sequencing data. Study findings and constraints: Compared with controls, patients had more of about 5 TRBV segments, including TRBV5-6, TRBV5-1 and TRBV20-1.

Points on this clonotype: The antigen is undetermined.

The CDR3 loop spans 13 amino acids. Trimming removed 1 base from V and 4 bases from J, with 6 bases in between. Germline V gives CDR1 KGHDR, CDR2 SFDVKD. TCR beta cDNA libraries included unique molecular identifiers. TCRdb reprocessed the PCR reads with MiXCR, giving one entry per CDR3 protein. The table has hundreds of thousands of distinct CDR3 sequences, roughly 47% seen once. This chain connects TRBV24-1 to TRBJ2-5; D call uncertain. This clonotype was sampled from a girl aged 5-17 years with multiple sclerosis. The sample comprised blood. CDR3 nucleotide sequence: TGTGCCACCAGTGATTTCATAGGAGAGACCCAGTACTTC. It specifies CATSDFIGETQYF.